Below are 18 T cell receptor beta chains sequenced from a single sample in a study of regulatory T cells in long-lasting Graves disease. Library construction for TCR beta used iRepertoire HTBI primers and Arm-PCR of CDR3 regions. MiXCR was run by TCRdb on the multiplex PCR reads, yielding one entry per CDR3 protein. The sample has about 530,000 distinct CDR3 sequences, approximately 16% seen once. Stated time point: newly diagnosed GD, antithyroid drugs for less than 3 months. PBMC-extracted RNA yielded the TCR library. In addition, the sample was reused for a study of T cells in Graves' hyperthyroidism and ophthalmopathy.

This material consisted of peripheral blood mononuclear cells (PBMCs), taken at new diagnosis, from a patient treated with antithyroid drugs. The receptors stem from a woman aged 35-65 years with Graves disease.

For this clonotype: A junction boundary mismatches the germline segment, possibly from a read error. This rearrangement joins TRBV11-2 to TRBJ2-6, with TRBD1 matching over 7 bases. CDR1 is SGHAT, CDR2 FQNNGV, per germline. The CDR3 runs 15 residues. CDR3 loop: CASSAQGFGPNVLTF. CDR3 in DNA: TGTGCCAGCAGCGCACAGGGGTTTGGGCCCAACGTCCTGACTTTC.

This clonotype has a handful of counts. The chain carries TRBV19 and TRBJ2-2; no firm D call. This CDR3 is built from 14 residues. Trimming left V 4 bases short and J 4 bases short, with 10 bases between. Germline CDR1 LNHDA, CDR2 SQIVND (reference sequence). DNA of the CDR3: TGTGCCAGTAGTACCGCGTGGGGCACCGGGGAGCTGTTTTTT. Its translation is CASSTAWGTGELFF. The entire variable domain, with the rest obtained from reference TRBV19 and TRBJ2-2, is as follows: DGGITQSPKYLFRKEGQNVTLSCEQNLNHDAMYWYRQDPGQGLRLIYYSQIVNDFQKGDIAEGYSVSREKKESFPLTVTSAQKNPTAFYLCASSTAWGTGELFFGEGSRLTVL.

As to this clonotype: This may be a read error: a much more frequent sequence differs by one nucleotide. This chain links TRBV6-1 with TRBJ2-3; the D is unclear. The CDR3 spans 14 residues. In germline, CDR1 is MNHNS, CDR2 SASEGT. The DNA of the CDR3 is TGTGCCAGCAGACTAACTGGCCCGGGCGGTGAGCAGTCCTTC. It yields the protein CASRLTGPGGEQSF.

The gene calls are TRBV12-5 and TRBJ1-6; 7 bases map to TRBD1. Looked up from germline, CDR1 is LGHNT and CDR2 is FRNRAP. The CDR3 contains 16 residues. V gave up 0 bases and J gave up 14 bases; unmatched junction bases: 13. CDR3 in DNA: TGTGCTAGTGGTTTGGTACTAACAGGGGATCCCTCAACCCTCCACTTT. Amino acids: CASGLVLTGDPSTLHF.

This clonotype appeared a single time. The V and J genes are TRBV20-1 and TRBJ1-3, with TRBD1 matching over 7 bases. The junction had 4 bases not matched to a gene; V was cut back by 3 bases and J by 2 bases. CDR3 length: 14 amino acids. CDR1 is DFQATT and CDR2 is SNEGSKA in the germline V gene (reference sequence). The CDR3 loop is CSARLGGAGNTIYF. The CDR3 coding sequence is TGCAGTGCTAGGCTAGGGGGCGCTGGAAACACCATATATTTT.

In this sample, this clonotype turned up once. This chain connects TRBV29-1 to TRBJ2-3; D is unresolved. The end of the DNA aligns better with TRBJ2-7, so the J call may be wrong. Germline V lookup: CDR1 SQVTM, CDR2 ANQGSEA. The CDR3 has 10 amino acids. CDR3 in DNA: TGCAGCGTTGTAAATTACGAGCAGTACTTC. This gives the protein CSVVNYEQYF.

This clonotype came up many times. The CDR3 DNA follows: TGTGCCTGGAGTCGAGGAAGCACTGAAGCTTTCTTT. Translation: CAWSRGSTEAFF. This rearrangement joins TRBV30 to TRBJ1-1; D unclear. V was shortened by 2 bases and J by 4 bases, with 8 bases between the two germline ends. Germline V gene sequence: CDR1 GTSNPN, CDR2 SVGIG (reference sequence). This CDR3 region has 12 residues.

This rearrangement joins TRBV19 to TRBJ1-2; 7 nucleotides line up with TRBD1. The junction had 10 bases not matched to a gene; V was cut back by 5 bases and J by 4 bases. CDR3 length: 15 amino acids. Germline-derived CDR1 and CDR2 are LNHDA and SQIVND (reference sequence). CDR3 nucleotide sequence: TGTGCCAGTAGTGCGGGGACAGACCGTCTCTATGGCTACACCTTC. Translated: CASSAGTDRLYGYTF.

As for this clonotype: A read error may explain this, as a much larger clone is one base away. The CDR3, as DNA: TGTGCCAGCACCCCAGGGTGGGGTGTCTACGAGCAGTACTTC. It encodes CASTPGWGVYEQYF. The V gene is TRBV12-3 or TRBV12-4, the J gene TRBJ2-7, with D tentatively TRBD1 (5 bases). Trimming left V 7 bases short and J 3 bases short, with 16 bases between. The length of the CDR3 is 14 residues.

Of note for this clonotype: It differs at one base from a far larger clone, so likely a read error. This chain joins TRBV2 and TRBJ2-7; 12 nucleotides match TRBD2. With V trimmed by 8 bases and J by 7 bases, 18 bases remained unmatched. The CDR3 covers 17 residues. CDR1 and CDR2 (germline): SNHLY, FYNNEI. In DNA, the CDR3 is TGTGCCAGCTCAGGTCTAGCGGGGGGGCTTACCTACAATGAGCAGTACTTC. This translates into CASSGLAGGLTYNEQYF.

This clonotype was counted many times. The chain has TRBV28 and TRBJ2-1; weak D call: TRBD1 (6 bases). V was shortened by 3 bases and J by 9 bases, with 9 bases between the two germline ends. The CDR3 totals 12 residues. In germline, CDR1 is MDHEN, CDR2 SYDVKM. In DNA form, the CDR3 reads TGTGCCAGCAGTTTTCTAGGGGGTGAGCAGTTCTTC. Encoded protein: CASSFLGGEQFF.

This chain uses TRBV9 with TRBJ2-7; 9 bases match TRBD2. The CDR3 sequence is 14 residues long. The trim removed 4 bases at V and 4 bases at J, leaving 6 bases unmatched. Germline V lookup: CDR1 SGDLS, CDR2 YYNGEE. The CDR3 coding sequence is TGTGCCAGCAGCCCCCCTAGCGGGGCATACGAGCAGTACTTC. Amino acids: CASSPPSGAYEQYF. The whole variable domain, filled in from reference TRBV9 and TRBJ2-7, reads DSGVTQTPKHLITATGQRVTLRCSPRSGDLSVYWYQQSLDQGLQFLIQYYNGEERAKGNILERFSAQQFPDLHSELNLSSLELGDSALYFCASSPPSGAYEQYFGPGTRLTVT.

This clonotype was counted at least ten times. The chain is built from TRBV30 and TRBJ1-4; D perhaps matches TRBD1 (6 bases). Germline assignment: CDR1 GTSNPN and CDR2 SVGIG (reference sequence). V lost 1 base to trimming and J lost 4 bases, with 13 bases between them. The CDR3 is 15 amino acids. Here the CDR3 reads CAWSATTGLNEKLFF. In DNA form, the CDR3 reads TGTGCCTGGAGTGCGACGACAGGACTTAATGAAAAACTGTTTTTT.

In its sample, this clonotype was seen many times. The chain recombines TRBV7-2 with TRBJ1-5; D call uncertain. The CDR3 is 13 residues long. The germline V gene has CDR1 SGHTA and CDR2 FQGNSA. Trimming pared 5 bases from V and 0 bases from J, leaving 5 bases between. The CDR3: CASSDYSNQPQHF. The CDR3 nucleotides read TGTGCCAGCAGCGATTATAGCAATCAGCCCCAGCATTTT.

This clonotype has at least ten counts. The CDR3 DNA follows: TGTGCCAGCAGTGGATGGGACGGAGCTAACTATGGCTACACCTTC. The encoded protein is CASSGWDGANYGYTF. This chain connects TRBV27 to TRBJ1-2; TRBD1 might be the D (5 bases). V lost 5 bases and J lost 0, with 13 bases in between. The length of the CDR3 is 15 residues. Germline V gene lookup returns CDR1 MNHEY and CDR2 SMNVEV (reference sequence).

This clonotype was detected many times. The chain joins TRBV18 to TRBJ2-7, with D perhaps TRBD2 (6 bases). Germline values: CDR1 KGHSH, CDR2 LQKENI. V was clipped by 3 bases and J by 7 bases, with 13 bases between them. The CDR3 is 13 residues long. CDR3 bases: TGTGCCAGCTCACCCCGGGACTTAGGGGAGCAGTACTTC. It translates to CASSPRDLGEQYF. Variable domain in full (rest from reference TRBV18 and TRBJ2-7): NAGVMQNPRHLVRRRGQEARLRCSPMKGHSHVYWYRQLPEEGLKFMVYLQKENIIDESGMPKERFSAEFPKEGPSILRIQQVVRGDSAAYFCASSPRDLGEQYFGPGTRLTVT.

The chain employs TRBV29-1 and TRBJ2-5; TRBD2 aligns across 13 bases. Germline loops: CDR1 SQVTM, CDR2 ANQGSEA. The CDR3 spans 14 residues. V shed 2 bases, J shed 4 bases, and the junction held 1 base outside the gene matches. The CDR3 DNA sequence: TGCAGCGTTGAAAGGACTAGCGGGGGAGAGACCCAGTACTTC. Translation: CSVERTSGGETQYF.

This clonotype was recorded many times. V gene TRBV2 combines with J gene TRBJ1-3; 7 bases agree with TRBD1. The CDR3 has 14 amino acids. The V gene end was trimmed by 4 bases and the J gene end by 4 bases; junction bases not matched to a gene: 4. Germline loops: CDR1 SNHLY, CDR2 FYNNEI. The CDR3 loop is CASSGLDRGNTIYF. Here the CDR3 DNA reads TGTGCCAGCAGTGGCCTGGACAGGGGAAACACCATATATTTT.